This T cell receptor (beta chain) was sequenced during a study of T cells in Graves' hyperthyroidism and ophthalmopathy (dated by TCRdb to between 2018 and 2021). The study in broad terms: Peripheral blood samples were taken at initial diagnosis, before any treatment was given. TCR V-J signatures able to tell the groups apart were searched for in a discovery cohort of around 95 patients, of whom approximately 40 had Graves' ophthalmopathy and 57 had stable Graves' hyperthyroidism. Whether ophthalmopathy could be predicted prospectively was tested in an independent validation cohort made up of under 20 hyperthyroidism patients plus 17 patients who later progressed to ophthalmopathy. For training and testing, the 100 or so patients in the discovery cohort were randomly divided in a 7:3 ratio. In addition, the study compared T-cell repertoires in thyroid tissue and in blood from about six Graves' hyperthyroidism patients. Once sampling was done, hyperthyroidism patients were given methimazole at a starting dose of 30 mg daily, whereas ophthalmopathy patients were given high-dose intravenous methylprednisolone. TCR Vbeta CDR3 sequencing of roughly 140 peripheral blood samples (over 40 ophthalmopathy, 75 to 85 hyperthyroidism and approximately 17 progressor patients) is reported in the paper.

Findings and caveats that apply to the study as a whole: In validation, the model predicted progression to ophthalmopathy a median of about 5.9 months before onset, with about 67% sensitivity and roughly 73% specificity. Most expanded thyroid clonotypes (frequency above 0.001) were also found in blood, which suggests that blood repertoires may mirror thyroid immune responses. Sample size was not statistically predetermined, and investigators were not blinded to group allocation. A model built on a 13 V-J signature distinguished ophthalmopathy from stable hyperthyroidism, reaching 87.88% sensitivity and under 84% specificity in cross-validation and 80%/75% in testing.

The CDR1 and CDR2 encoded by the germline V gene (reference sequence) are LNHNV and YYDKDF. Deletion took 5 bases off V and 4 bases off J, with a span of 8 bases between the germline ends. The CDR3 covers 12 residues, taking in both the cysteine and the phenylalanine. The kept DNA is CDR3 alone, 36 bases in frame from the first base. This clonotype was recorded at least ten times. What antigen it recognizes has not been identified. It has no much larger one-base neighbor in the sample; base qualities were not kept. The TCR beta CDR3 regions were amplified from RNA transcripts. For the first round of RT-PCR on the TCR CDR3, the HTBI primer set was used together with the Qiagen OneStep RT-PCR kit. Libraries were constructed in a second round of multiplex PCR, after which size selection and purification were performed. The libraries were sequenced on an Illumina HiSeq2000 using paired-end 100 bp reads. The published analysis was carried out like this. SOAPnuke was used to process the raw data, throwing out any read that contained adapters or uncalled bases, had a mean Phred below 15, or lacked an exact constant-primer or identifier match. COPE v1.2.5 was used to merge the high-quality paired reads, and each unique nucleotide sequence was defined as a clonotype. MiTCR v1.1 was used to align clonotypes to the IMGT TRBV, TRBD and TRBJ reference segments. Analysis was restricted to V-J combinations with a frequency above 0.0001, which covered 99.2% of repertoires. The TCS score was defined as F50 (clonal expansion) divided by E x V (chaos), with BLOSUM62-based TCRdist calculated between CDR3 peptides within each V-J. Welch's t-statistics and random forest reduced roughly 540 V-J features to 10 to 15, which were used in a naive Bayes classifier (R e1071). Using fastp at Q25 and MiXCR, TCRdb reprocessed the public reads and kept productive beta chains. Under each unique CDR3 protein, matching rows form one entry showing the most common genes and DNA. TCRdb assigned the V and J calls; the authors' analysis was not used. The sample includes about 640,000 distinct CDR3 sequences, with roughly 15% observed a single time. 9.5% to 15% of the sample lies in the top ten.

Ophthalmopathy patients had moderately to severely active disease, with a Clinical Activity Score of 3 or more, a NOSPECS grade of 4 or more, and a disease duration of less than 3 months. Patients with uncontrolled infections, other autoimmune diseases, pregnancy or lactation were excluded. Diagnoses relied on clinical symptoms, serum thyroxine and TRAb, thyroid ultrasound and orbital computed tomography. PBMCs were isolated from 10 ml of fresh peripheral blood by Ficoll-Paque density gradient centrifugation. Total RNA was extracted using Trizol reagent, and RNA quality was assessed on an Agilent 2100 Bioanalyzer.

The V gene is TRBV15 and the J gene is TRBJ2-5; the D gene identity is not certain. The TCR sequence derives from a woman aged 50 to 65 with Graves' ophthalmopathy. Material: blood. The CDR3 protein is CATSFSRETQYF. The sequenced DNA is TGTGCCACCAGCTTTTCTCGAGAGACCCAGTACTTC.